This note documents a single T cell receptor beta chain sequence. V was trimmed by 6 bases and J by 2 bases, leaving 12 bases between them. Germline V gene sequence: CDR1 LGHNT, CDR2 FRNRAP. This CDR3 comprises 14 residues. This specimen comes from a study of CD8+CD57+ T cells in acquired aplastic anemia. Genomic DNA provided the template from which TCR beta VDJ and CDR3 profiles were obtained. TCRdb reprocessed the reads via MiXCR and lists one record per CDR3 protein. The sample contains some 240,000 distinct CDR3 sequences, about 37% of which appear only once. The receptor comes from a human donor in good health, serving as a control. J is TRBJ2-3 and V is TRBV12-5, with TRBD1 as a possible D gene (5 bases). Sequenced: sorted CD4+, CD8+, or CD8+CD57+ T cells (not recorded which) from PBMCs. The CDR3 protein is CASGPQETTDTQYF. The CDR3 nucleotides read TGTGCTAGTGGCCCACAGGAGACCACAGATACGCAGTATTTT. The variable domain in full, completed from reference TRBV12-5 and TRBJ2-3, reads DARVTQTPRHKVTEMGQEVTMRCQPILGHNTVFWYRQTMMQGLELLAYFRNRAPLDDSGMPKDRFSAEMPDATLATLKIQPSEPRDSAVYFCASGPQETTDTQYFGPGTRLTVL.